The 10 T cell receptor beta chains in this list originate from one sample, sequenced in a study of shared clonotypes between healthy human individuals. Libraries were prepared by immunoSEQ multiplex PCR; TCRdb keeps only in-frame clonotypes and omits some of them. The sample includes some 1,100,000 clones, about 80% of them seen just once. The source material was memory CD4+ T cells from PBMCs. Subset specified: CD45RA-negative fraction. The receptors shown here come from a man aged 18 to 35 in good health. Some clones in this sample may be carry-over from other donors' samples.

J is TRBJ2-7 and V is TRBV4-3; D possibly matches TRBD1 or TRBD2 (7 bases each). Germline V CDR1 and CDR2: LGHNA, YSLEER. V shed 1 base and J shed 7 bases, with 17 bases lying between them. The CDR3 loop spans 15 amino acids. The DNA of the CDR3 is TGCGCCAGCAGCCAAGCAGCCAGGGGGGGAGAGGAGCAGTACTTC. This encodes CASSQAARGGEEQYF.

The chain combines TRBV28 with TRBJ1-1; D might be TRBD1 (5 bases). V was shortened by 5 bases and J by 1 base, with 17 bases between the two germline ends. This CDR3 region has 16 residues. The germline gives CDR1 MDHEN, CDR2 SYDVKM. CDR3 in amino acids: CASSPHPGGRNTEAFF. In DNA form, the CDR3 reads TGTGCCAGCAGTCCCCACCCTGGGGGACGGAACACTGAAGCTTTCTTT.

The chain combines TRBV28 with TRBJ1-1; TRBD1 aligns across 8 bases. Germline V CDR1 and CDR2: MDHEN, SYDVKM. J lost 0 bases, V lost 6 bases, and 9 bases had no gene match. This CDR3 has 16 residues. The DNA of the CDR3 is TGTGCCAGCAGGTCTCGACAGGGGAGGGTGAACACTGAAGCTTTCTTT. It is translated as CASRSRQGRVNTEAFF.

V usage is TRBV27 and J usage is TRBJ2-3; 9 nucleotides align to TRBD2. The CDR3 runs to 15 residues. Trimming at V came to 3 bases and at J to 4 bases, leaving 5 bases not matched to a gene. Germline CDR1 reads MNHEY; CDR2 reads SMNVEV (reference sequence). The CDR3 DNA sequence: TGTGCCAGCAGTTTCCGCGGGAGGGATGCAGATACGCAGTATTTT. Encoded protein: CASSFRGRDADTQYF.

CDR3 protein: CASSPVAGAQETQYF. In DNA form, the CDR3 reads TGTGCCAGCTCACCGGTCGCAGGGGCCCAAGAGACCCAGTACTTC. The chain combines TRBV18 with TRBJ2-5; weak D call: TRBD1 (6 bases). V lost 3 bases to trimming and J lost 1 base, with 12 bases between them. This CDR3 spans 15 amino acids. From germline, CDR1 is KGHSH and CDR2 LQKENI.

This clone was seen many times. The chain combines TRBV19 with TRBJ1-3, with TRBD1 identical over 8 bases. CDR1 LNHDA and CDR2 SQIVND come from the germline V gene (reference sequence). The junction had 3 bases not matched to a gene; V was cut back by 8 bases and J by 0 bases. CDR3 length: 14 residues. Written as DNA, the CDR3 is TGTGCCAGTGCAGGGGGCTTCTCTGGAAACACCATATATTTT. This sequence encodes CASAGGFSGNTIYF.

This clone was detected only a few times. The chain couples TRBV30 to TRBJ1-1; the match to TRBD1 covers 8 bases. CDR1 is GTSNPN and CDR2 is SVGIG in the germline V gene (reference sequence). V gave up 1 base and J gave up 5 bases; unmatched junction bases: 3. This CDR3 is built from 13 residues. The CDR3 spells CAWSEDRGTEAFF. CDR3 in DNA: TGTGCCTGGAGTGAAGACAGGGGAACTGAAGCTTTCTTT.

The V gene is TRBV7-6, the J gene TRBJ2-1; D ambiguous. V gave up 5 bases and J gave up 5 bases, with 10 bases separating them. The germline CDR1 and CDR2 sequences are SGHVS and FNYEAQ. The CDR3 covers 13 residues. Here the CDR3 reads CASSRRRDNEQFF. As DNA, the CDR3 is TGTGCCAGCAGCCGCCGAAGAGACAATGAGCAGTTCTTC.

V and J are TRBV7-2 and TRBJ2-5; 8 bases fit TRBD1. Trimming removed 5 bases from V and 3 bases from J; junction bases left unmatched: 8. The germline gives CDR1 SGHTA, CDR2 FQGNSA. The CDR3 has 15 amino acids. The CDR3 bases are TGTGCCAGCAGCCGGACGCCGGGACAGGAAGAGACCCAGTACTTC. It encodes CASSRTPGQEETQYF.

The V call is TRBV30, the J call TRBJ1-5; D gene unclear. Germline V CDR1 and CDR2: GTSNPN, SVGIG (reference sequence). V lost 5 bases and J 5 bases, leaving 7 bases between the germline ends. The CDR3 runs to 11 residues. Here the CDR3 DNA reads TGTGCCTGGGGCAGCGATCAGCCCCAGCATTTT. Translating gives CAWGSDQPQHF.